These 10 T cell receptor beta chains share one sample of origin, sequenced in a study of beta chain features in type 1 diabetes. The antigens for these receptors are not known. What was sequenced were expressed TCRB transcripts, since all of the isolated RNA had been reverse transcribed. The table came from immunoSEQ multiplex PCR; TCRdb's copy has only in-frame clones and leaves some out. This table has 60,000 to 75,000 clones, just under 50% appearing once. Findings and limits, study-wide: People with Type 1 diabetes carried modestly yet significantly shorter TCRB CDR3s in all four CD4+ subsets.

Sequenced sample: central memory CD4+ T cells from blood. Receptor source: a man in his thirties or forties with type 1 diabetes.

There are a few counts of this clone. The genes are TRBV7-2 and TRBJ2-5, with D tentatively TRBD2 (6 bases). Germline V gene sequence: CDR1 SGHTA, CDR2 FQGNSA. The V end was cut by 1 base, the J end by 4 bases, with 7 bases between. This CDR3 has 13 residues. CDR3 residues: CASSLEAGETQYF. The CDR3 DNA reads as TGTGCCAGCAGCTTAGAAGCGGGAGAGACCCAGTACTTC.

This clone was seen a handful of times. This chain links TRBV6-1 with TRBJ2-7, with 10 nucleotides matching TRBD2. CDR3 length: 16 residues. The V segment lost 3 bases and the J segment 1 base; nucleotides outside the gene matches: 6. Per the germline V gene, CDR1 is MNHNS and CDR2 is SASEGT. The CDR3: CASSDLTSGPSYEQYF. DNA of the CDR3: TGTGCCAGCAGTGACTTGACTAGCGGGCCTTCCTACGAGCAGTACTTC.

CDR3 sequence reads: CASIGRESREYNSPLHF. CDR3 in DNA: TGTGCCAGCATCGGACGGGAGTCGCGGGAATATAATTCACCCCTCCACTTT. V is TRBV21-1 and J is TRBJ1-6. TRBV21-1 is a pseudogene locus. This CDR3 region has 17 residues.

The chain has TRBV11-3 and TRBJ2-1; TRBD2 matches at 11 bases. This CDR3 region has 18 residues. Germline V gene sequence: CDR1 SGHNT, CDR2 YENEEA. Trimming at V came to 3 bases and at J to 6 bases, leaving 13 bases not matched to a gene. The CDR3 spells CASSFGGGLAGGTNEQFF. In DNA form, the CDR3 reads TGTGCCAGCAGCTTCGGGGGGGGTCTAGCGGGAGGTACCAATGAGCAGTTCTTC.

This clone occurred a few times. This chain links TRBV5-1 with TRBJ2-4; 11 nucleotides match TRBD1. The CDR3 length is 15 residues. Germline V CDR1 and CDR2: SGHRS, YFSETQ. V gave up 4 bases and J gave up 6 bases; unmatched junction bases: 6. The chain's CDR3 is CASSRAGTGGNIQYF. CDR3 DNA sequence: TGCGCCAGCAGCCGCGCCGGGACAGGGGGAAACATTCAGTACTTC.

The chain employs TRBV7-9 and TRBJ1-1; a possible D gene is TRBD1 (6 bases). This CDR3 region has 15 residues. Per germline, CDR1 SEHNR and CDR2 FQNEAQ (reference sequence). The germline V and J ends were trimmed by 5 bases and 6 bases, with 19 bases remaining between them. CDR3 DNA: TGTGCCAGCAGCCCTCCCAAACCGGGGGGCCCTGAAGCTTTCTTT. This encodes CASSPPKPGGPEAFF.

J is TRBJ2-3 and V is TRBV6-5, with D possibly TRBD2 on 5 matching bases. Per germline, CDR1 MNHEY and CDR2 SVGAGI. V lost 2 bases and J 0 bases, leaving 12 bases between the germline ends. The CDR3 contains 16 residues. Here the CDR3 DNA reads TGTGCCAGCAGTTACGGGAGACCTCCTAGCACAGATACGCAGTATTTT. Translating gives CASSYGRPPSTDTQYF.

This clone was seen only a few times. The chain uses TRBV6-6 and TRBJ2-3; 12 positions agree with TRBD2. The germline CDR1 and CDR2 sequences are MNHNY and SVGAGI (reference sequence). The CDR3 consists of 16 residues. The trim removed 6 bases at V and 5 bases at J, leaving 9 bases unmatched. The CDR3 DNA reads as TGTGCCAGCAGCCAGACTAGCGGGAGTCGTGGAGATACGCAGTATTTT. Its protein is CASSQTSGSRGDTQYF.

The chain combines TRBV19 with TRBJ2-7; D is uncertain. V was clipped by 3 bases and J by 6 bases, with 6 bases between them. Germline values: CDR1 LNHDA, CDR2 SQIVND (reference sequence). The length of the CDR3 is 11 residues. CDR3 sequence: CASSIRSEQYF. As DNA, the CDR3 is TGTGCCAGTAGTATCAGAAGCGAGCAGTACTTC.

This chain joins TRBV7-6 and TRBJ2-1; 8 bases agree with TRBD2. Per the germline V gene, CDR1 is SGHVS and CDR2 is FNYEAQ. This CDR3 comprises 16 residues. The J segment lost 6 bases and the V segment lost 1 base, leaving 8 bases of the junction unmatched. The CDR3 region is CASSLVAGLAPNEQFF. In nucleotides, the CDR3 is TGTGCCAGCAGCTTAGTAGCAGGACTAGCCCCCAATGAGCAGTTCTTC.